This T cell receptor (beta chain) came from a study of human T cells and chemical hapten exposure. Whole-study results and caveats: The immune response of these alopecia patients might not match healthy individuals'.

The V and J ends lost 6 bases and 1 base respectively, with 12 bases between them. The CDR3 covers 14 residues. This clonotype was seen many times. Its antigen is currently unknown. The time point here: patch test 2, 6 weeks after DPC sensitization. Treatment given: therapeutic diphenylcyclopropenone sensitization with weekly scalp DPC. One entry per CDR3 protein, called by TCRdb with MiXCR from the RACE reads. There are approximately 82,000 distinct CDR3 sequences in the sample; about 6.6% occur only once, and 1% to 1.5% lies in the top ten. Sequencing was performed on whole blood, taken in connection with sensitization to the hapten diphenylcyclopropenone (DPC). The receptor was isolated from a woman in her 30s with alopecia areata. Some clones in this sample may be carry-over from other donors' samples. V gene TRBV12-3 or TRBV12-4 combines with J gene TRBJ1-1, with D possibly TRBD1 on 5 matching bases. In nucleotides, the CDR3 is TGTGCCAGCAGCAAACAGAGGGGGAACACTGAAGCTTTCTTT. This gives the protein CASSKQRGNTEAFF.